This T cell receptor beta chain was recorded in a study of T cells in Graves' hyperthyroidism and ophthalmopathy. Regarding the study as a whole: Stable hyperthyroidism and ophthalmopathy were separated using 13 V-J signatures. Model-based prediction identified ophthalmopathy a median around seven months prior to its onset.

The TCR beta CDR3 regions underwent amplification using RNA transcripts as the source. Initially, a first-round RT-PCR of the TCR CDR3 employed the HTBI primer set. TCRdb used MiXCR to reprocess the multiplex PCR reads, holding one entry per CDR3 protein. The sample contains over 650,000 distinct CDR3 sequences, approximately 42% of which appear only once. This clonotype came up many times. Its antigen remains unidentified. CDR1 and CDR2 from the germline V gene are LNHDA and SQIVND (reference sequence). This CDR3 region has 15 residues. Trimming removed 5 bases at V and 0 bases at J, with 11 bases between.

The receptor comes from an adult man with Graves' disease, either hyperthyroidism or ophthalmopathy (not recorded which). The sample was peripheral blood or thyroid tissue (not recorded which). The V and J genes are TRBV19 and TRBJ1-3; TRBD1 might be the D (5 bases). CDR3 residues: CASSGRDASGNTIYF. CDR3 nucleotides: TGTGCCAGTAGTGGAAGGGACGCCTCTGGAAACACCATATATTTT.